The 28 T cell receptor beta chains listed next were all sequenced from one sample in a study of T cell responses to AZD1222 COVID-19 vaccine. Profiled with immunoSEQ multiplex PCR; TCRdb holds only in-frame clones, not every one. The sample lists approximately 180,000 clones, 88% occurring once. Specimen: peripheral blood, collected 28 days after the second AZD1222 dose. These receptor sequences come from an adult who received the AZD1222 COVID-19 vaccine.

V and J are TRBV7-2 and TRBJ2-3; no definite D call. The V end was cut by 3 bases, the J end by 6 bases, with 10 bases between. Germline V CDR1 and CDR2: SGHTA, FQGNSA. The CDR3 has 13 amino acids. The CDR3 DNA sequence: TGTGCCAGCAGCTTGGAGTCCTGGGATACGCAGTATTTT. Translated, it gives CASSLESWDTQYF.

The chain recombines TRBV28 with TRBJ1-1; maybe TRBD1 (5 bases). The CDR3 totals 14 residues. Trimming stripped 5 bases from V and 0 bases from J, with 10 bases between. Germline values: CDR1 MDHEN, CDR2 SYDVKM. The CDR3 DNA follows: TGTGCCAGCAGTCCCTGGGGGATGAACACTGAAGCTTTCTTT. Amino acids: CASSPWGMNTEAFF.

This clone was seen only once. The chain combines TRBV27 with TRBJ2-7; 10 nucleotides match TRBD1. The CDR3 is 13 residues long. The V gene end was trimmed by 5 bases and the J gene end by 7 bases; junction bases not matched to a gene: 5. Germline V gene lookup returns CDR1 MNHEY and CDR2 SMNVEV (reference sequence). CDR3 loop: CASSPGTGVEQYF. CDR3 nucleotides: TGTGCCAGCAGTCCCGGGACAGGGGTTGAGCAGTACTTC.

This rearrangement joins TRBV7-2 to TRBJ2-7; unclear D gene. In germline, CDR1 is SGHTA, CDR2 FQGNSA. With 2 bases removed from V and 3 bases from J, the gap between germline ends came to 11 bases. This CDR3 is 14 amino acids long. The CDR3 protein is CASSLSSGSYEQYF. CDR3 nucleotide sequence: TGTGCCAGCAGCTTAAGCTCCGGCAGCTACGAGCAGTACTTC.

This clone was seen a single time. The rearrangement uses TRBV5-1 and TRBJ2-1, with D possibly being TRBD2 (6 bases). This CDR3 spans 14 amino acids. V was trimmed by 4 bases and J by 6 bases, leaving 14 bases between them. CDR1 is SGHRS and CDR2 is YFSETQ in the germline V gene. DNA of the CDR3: TGCGCCAGCAGCCGGAGGGGAGGAGGCAATGAGCAGTTCTTC. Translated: CASSRRGGGNEQFF.

This CDR3 is CASSVEPGNQPQHF. CDR3 in DNA: TGTGCCAGCAGCGTAGAACCGGGCAATCAGCCCCAGCATTTT. This chain joins TRBV9 and TRBJ1-5; D unresolved. V lost 0 bases and J lost 2, with 6 bases in between. This CDR3 is 14 amino acids long. Germline V lookup: CDR1 SGDLS, CDR2 YYNGEE. Full variable domain (outside the CDR3, taken from reference TRBV9 and TRBJ1-5): DSGVTQTPKHLITATGQRVTLRCSPRSGDLSVYWYQQSLDQGLQFLIQYYNGEERAKGNILERFSAQQFPDLHSELNLSSLELGDSALYFCASSVEPGNQPQHFGDGTRLSIL.

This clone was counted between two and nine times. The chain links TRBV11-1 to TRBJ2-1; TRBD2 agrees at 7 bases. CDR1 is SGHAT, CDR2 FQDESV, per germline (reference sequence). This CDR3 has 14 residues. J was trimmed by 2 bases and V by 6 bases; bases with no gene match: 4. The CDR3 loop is CASRGGEPYNEQFF. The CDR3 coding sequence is TGTGCCAGCAGGGGAGGGGAGCCCTACAATGAGCAGTTCTTC. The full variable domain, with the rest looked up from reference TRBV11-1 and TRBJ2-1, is EAEVAQSPRYKITEKSQAVAFWCDPISGHATLYWYRQILGQGPELLVQFQDESVVDDSQLPKDRFSAERLKGVDSTLKIQPAELGDSAMYLCASRGGEPYNEQFFGPGTRLTVL.

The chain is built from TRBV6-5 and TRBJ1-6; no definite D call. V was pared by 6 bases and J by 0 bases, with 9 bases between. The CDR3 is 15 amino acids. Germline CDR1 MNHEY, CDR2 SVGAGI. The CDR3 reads CASSPMGSYNSPLHF. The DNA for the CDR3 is TGTGCCAGCAGCCCCATGGGCTCCTATAATTCACCCCTCCACTTT.

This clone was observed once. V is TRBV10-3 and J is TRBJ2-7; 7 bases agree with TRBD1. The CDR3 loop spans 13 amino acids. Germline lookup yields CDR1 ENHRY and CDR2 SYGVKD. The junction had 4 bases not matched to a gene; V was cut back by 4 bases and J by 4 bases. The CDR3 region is CAISVGQSYEQYF. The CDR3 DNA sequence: TGTGCCATCAGTGTGGGACAGTCGTACGAGCAGTACTTC.

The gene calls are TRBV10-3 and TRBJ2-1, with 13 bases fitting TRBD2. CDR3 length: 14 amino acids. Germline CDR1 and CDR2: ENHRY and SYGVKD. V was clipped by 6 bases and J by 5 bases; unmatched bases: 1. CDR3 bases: TGTGCCATCAGCGGGACTAGCGGGAACAATGAGCAGTTCTTC. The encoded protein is CAISGTSGNNEQFF.

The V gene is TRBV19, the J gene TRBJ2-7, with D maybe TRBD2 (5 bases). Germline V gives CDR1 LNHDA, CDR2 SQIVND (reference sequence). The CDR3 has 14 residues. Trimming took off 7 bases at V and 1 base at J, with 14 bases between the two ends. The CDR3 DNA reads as TGTGCCAGTAAGGCGGGCCGACCTTCCTACGAGCAGTACTTC. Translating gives CASKAGRPSYEQYF.

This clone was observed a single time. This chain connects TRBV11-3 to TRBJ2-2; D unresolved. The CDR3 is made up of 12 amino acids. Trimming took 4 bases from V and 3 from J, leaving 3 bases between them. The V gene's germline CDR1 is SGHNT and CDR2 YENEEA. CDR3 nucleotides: TGTGCCAGCAGCTCCTACACCGGGGAGCTGTTTTTT. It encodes CASSSYTGELFF.

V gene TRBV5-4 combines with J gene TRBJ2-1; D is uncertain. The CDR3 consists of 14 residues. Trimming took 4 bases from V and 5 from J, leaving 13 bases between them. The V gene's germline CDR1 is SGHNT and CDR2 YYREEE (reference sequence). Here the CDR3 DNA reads TGTGCCAGCAGCCCAACCTCCCTTGACAATGAGCAGTTCTTC. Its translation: CASSPTSLDNEQFF.

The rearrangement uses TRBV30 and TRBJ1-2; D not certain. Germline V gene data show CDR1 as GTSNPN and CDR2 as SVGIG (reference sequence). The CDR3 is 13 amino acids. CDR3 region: CAYLPGNGYGYTF. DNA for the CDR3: TGTGCTTACCTTCCGGGGAATGGCTATGGCTACACCTTC.

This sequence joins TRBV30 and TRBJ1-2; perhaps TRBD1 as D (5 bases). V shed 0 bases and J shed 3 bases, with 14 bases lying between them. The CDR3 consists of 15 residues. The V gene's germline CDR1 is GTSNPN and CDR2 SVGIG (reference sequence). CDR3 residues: CAWSVQEWGDYGYTF. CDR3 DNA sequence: TGTGCCTGGAGTGTACAGGAATGGGGGGACTATGGCTACACCTTC.

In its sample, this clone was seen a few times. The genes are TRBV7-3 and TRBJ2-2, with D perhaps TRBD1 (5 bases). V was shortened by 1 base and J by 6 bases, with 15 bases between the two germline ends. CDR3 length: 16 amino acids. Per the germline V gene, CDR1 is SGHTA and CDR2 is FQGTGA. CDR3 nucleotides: TGTGCCAGCAGCTTAAGGCTCGGGCAGGGCCCCGGGGAGCTGTTTTTT. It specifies CASSLRLGQGPGELFF.

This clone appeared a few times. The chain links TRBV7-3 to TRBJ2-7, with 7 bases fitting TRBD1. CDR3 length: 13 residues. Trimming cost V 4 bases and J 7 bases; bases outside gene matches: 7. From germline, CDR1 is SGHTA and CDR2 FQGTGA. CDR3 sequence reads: CASSSREQGEQYF. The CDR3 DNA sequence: TGTGCCAGCAGCTCCCGGGAACAGGGGGAGCAGTACTTC.

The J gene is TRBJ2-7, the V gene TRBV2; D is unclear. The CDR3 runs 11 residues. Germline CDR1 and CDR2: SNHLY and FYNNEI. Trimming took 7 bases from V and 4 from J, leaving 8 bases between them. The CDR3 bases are TGTGCCAGCATCGTAGCTTACGAGCAGTACTTC. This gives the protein CASIVAYEQYF.

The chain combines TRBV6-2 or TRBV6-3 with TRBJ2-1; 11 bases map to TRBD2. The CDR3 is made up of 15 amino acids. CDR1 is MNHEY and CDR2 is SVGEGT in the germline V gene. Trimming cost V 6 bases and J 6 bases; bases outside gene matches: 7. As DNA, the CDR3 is TGTGCCAGCAGCCTCCGGACTAGCGGGCTCAATGAGCAGTTCTTC. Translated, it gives CASSLRTSGLNEQFF.

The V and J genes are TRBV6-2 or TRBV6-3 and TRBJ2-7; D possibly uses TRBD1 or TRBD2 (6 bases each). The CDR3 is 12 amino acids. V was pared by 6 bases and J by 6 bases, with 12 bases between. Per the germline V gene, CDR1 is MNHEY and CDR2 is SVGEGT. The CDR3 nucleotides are TGTGCCAGCAGCCACTCGGGGGCCGAGCAGTACTTC. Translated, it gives CASSHSGAEQYF.

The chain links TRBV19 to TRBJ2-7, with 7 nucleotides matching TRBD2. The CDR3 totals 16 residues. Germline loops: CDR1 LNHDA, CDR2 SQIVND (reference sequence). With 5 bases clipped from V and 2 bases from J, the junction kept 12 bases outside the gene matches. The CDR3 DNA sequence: TGTGCCAGTAGTCAACGACAAGCGGGACTTGCCTACGAGCAGTACTTC. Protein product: CASSQRQAGLAYEQYF.

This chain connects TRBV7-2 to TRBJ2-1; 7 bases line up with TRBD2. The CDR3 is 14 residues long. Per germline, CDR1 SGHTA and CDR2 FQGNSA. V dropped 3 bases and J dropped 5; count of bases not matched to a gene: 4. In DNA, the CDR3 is TGTGCCAGCAGCTTTGGGAGGGCGAACAATGAGCAGTTCTTC. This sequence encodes CASSFGRANNEQFF.

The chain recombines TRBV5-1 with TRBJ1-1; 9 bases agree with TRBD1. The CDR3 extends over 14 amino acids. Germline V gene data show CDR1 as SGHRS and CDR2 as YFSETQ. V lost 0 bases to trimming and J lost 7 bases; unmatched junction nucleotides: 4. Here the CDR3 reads CASSLVQGAGEAFF. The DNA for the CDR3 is TGCGCCAGCAGCTTGGTACAGGGGGCCGGTGAAGCTTTCTTT.

CDR3 sequence (DNA): TGTGCCAGCAGCTCGAGGGGGCAGGGAAATGAGCAGTTCTTC. Translating it yields CASSSRGQGNEQFF. This rearrangement joins TRBV7-2 to TRBJ2-1, with 7 bases fitting TRBD1. The germline V gene encodes CDR1 SGHTA and CDR2 FQGNSA. V shed 4 bases, J shed 7 bases, and the junction held 7 bases outside the gene matches. This CDR3 contains 14 residues.

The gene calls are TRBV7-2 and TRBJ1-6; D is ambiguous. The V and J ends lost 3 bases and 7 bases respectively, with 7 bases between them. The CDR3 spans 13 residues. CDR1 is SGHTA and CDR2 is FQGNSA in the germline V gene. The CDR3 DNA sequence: TGTGCCAGCAGCTTGGTGGGCAATTCACCCCTCCACTTT. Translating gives CASSLVGNSPLHF.

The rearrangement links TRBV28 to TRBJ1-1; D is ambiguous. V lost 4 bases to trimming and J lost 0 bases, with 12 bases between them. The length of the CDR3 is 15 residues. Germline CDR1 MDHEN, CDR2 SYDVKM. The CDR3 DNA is TGTGCCAGCAGTTCACAAGGGAACATGAACACTGAAGCTTTCTTT. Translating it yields CASSSQGNMNTEAFF.

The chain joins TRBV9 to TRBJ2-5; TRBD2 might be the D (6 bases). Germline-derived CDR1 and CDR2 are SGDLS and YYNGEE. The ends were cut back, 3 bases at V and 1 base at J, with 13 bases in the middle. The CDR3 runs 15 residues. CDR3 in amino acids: CASSAGDWPQETQYF. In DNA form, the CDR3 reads TGTGCCAGCAGCGCTGGGGACTGGCCCCAAGAGACCCAGTACTTC.

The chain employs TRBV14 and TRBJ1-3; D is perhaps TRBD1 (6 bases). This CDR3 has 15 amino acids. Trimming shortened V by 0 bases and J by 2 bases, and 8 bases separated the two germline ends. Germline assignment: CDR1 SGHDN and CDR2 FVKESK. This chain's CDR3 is CASSQDWGPGNTIYF. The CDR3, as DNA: TGTGCCAGCAGCCAAGATTGGGGGCCTGGAAACACCATATATTTT.